These T cell receptor beta chains were read from a single sample in a study of T-cell reconstitution after alpha-beta-depleted transplantation in children. TCRdb passed the PCR reads through MiXCR, listing each CDR3 protein once. The table lists about 610,000 distinct CDR3 sequences, 8% to 11% of them singletons, with 4% to 5% in the top ten. The material was PBMCs from the stem cell graft donor, obtained from the stem cell graft. These receptors all come from a human donor who donated a stem cell graft to a child with acute myeloid leukemia. Each CDR3 is given with its conserved first and last residue. Fields, in order: clone size, J gene, D gene, V gene, CDR3 DNA, CDR3 protein. D genes are given only for firm matches. Expanded clones get a size class; other rows say once, few or many, or leave the size out.

. | TRBJ2-1 | TRBD2 | TRBV25-1 | TGTGCCAGCAGTGTATTACAAGGACTAGCGGGAGTCAATGAGCAGTTCTTC | CASSVLQGLAGVNEQFF
many | TRBJ2-7 | . | TRBV29-1 | TGCAGCGTTGATTCAACGCACGAGCAGTACTTC | CSVDSTHEQYF
few | TRBJ1-2 | TRBD1 | TRBV20-1 | TGCAGTGCTAGGGAGGACAGGATAGGGGGCTACACCTTC | CSAREDRIGGYTF
many | TRBJ2-3 | . | TRBV29-1 | TGCAGCCCCTCGTGGGGGGATACGCAGTATTTT | CSPSWGDTQYF
. | TRBJ2-7 | . | TRBV30 | TGTGCCTGGAGAGGCCTCCGGGACCGAAACTACGAGCAGTACTTC | CAWRGLRDRNYEQYF
few | TRBJ2-7 | . | TRBV20-1 | TGCAGTGCTAGTCTGGAGGTTACCTACGAGCAGTACTTC | CSASLEVTYEQYF
. | TRBJ2-7 | . | TRBV20-1 | TGCAGGCCTATTGGGCAGGGCGGCAAGCAGTACTTC | CRPIGQGGKQYF
few | TRBJ2-3 | . | TRBV7-9 | TGTGCCAGCAGCTCCCCTAGGTACCCAGATACGCAGTATTTT | CASSSPRYPDTQYF
many | TRBJ2-7 | TRBD1 | TRBV25-1 | TGTGCCAGCAGGACAGGGGCCTACGAGCAGTACTTC | CASRTGAYEQYF
. | TRBJ2-1 | . | TRBV7-3 | TGTGCCAGCAGCTTAAACCCCCGAAGAGACGAGCAGTTCTTC | CASSLNPRRDEQFF
. | TRBJ2-1 | TRBD2 | TRBV7-9 | TGTGCCAGCAGCTTGTCGGGAGGGTTCTACAATGAGCAGTTCTTC | CASSLSGGFYNEQFF
. | TRBJ2-5 | TRBD2 | TRBV7-2 | TGTGCCAGCAGCCCCCAGACTAGCGGTTTCGAAACCCAGTACTTC | CASSPQTSGFETQYF
many | TRBJ1-3 | . | TRBV2 | TGTGCCAGCAGTGAAGCTAATCGCCCTGGAAACACCATATATTTT | CASSEANRPGNTIYF
few | TRBJ2-1 | TRBD1 | TRBV6-1 | TGTGCCAGCAGGGGACAGGGCCAAGTTAACAATGAGCAGTTCTTC | CASRGQGQVNNEQFF
many | TRBJ1-1 | . | TRBV20-1 | TGCAGTGCTTTCGACGGGTACACTGAAGCTTTCTTT | CSAFDGYTEAFF
few | TRBJ2-1 | TRBD1 | TRBV6-2/TRBV6-3 | TGTGCCAGCAGCCAGGACAGGGCCCCCTACAATGAGCAGTTCTTC | CASSQDRAPYNEQFF
. | TRBJ2-1 | TRBD2 | TRBV28 | TGTGCCAGCAGCCACGTCCTAGCGGGTAATGAGCAGTTCTTC | CASSHVLAGNEQFF
once | TRBJ2-1 | TRBD1 | TRBV29-1 | TGCAGCGTTACCGGGACAGGGGACACCAATGAGCAGTTCTTC | CSVTGTGDTNEQFF
. | TRBJ1-2 | TRBD1 | TRBV6-5 | TGTGCCAGCAGTTACTCCGGCAGGGGGCAAGGCTACACCTTC | CASSYSGRGQGYTF
. | TRBJ1-3 | . | TRBV24-1 | TGTGCCACCAGTGATGGCCTAAGTTCTGGAAACACCATATATTTT | CATSDGLSSGNTIYF
many | TRBJ2-3 | . | TRBV5-6 | TGTGCCAGCAGTTCGACTGTAGATACGCAGTATTTT | CASSSTVDTQYF
. | TRBJ2-5 | TRBD2 | TRBV30 | TGTGCCTGGAGTGTTGGACTAGCGGACCAAGAGACCCAGTACTTC | CAWSVGLADQETQYF
many | TRBJ2-1 | TRBD1 | TRBV11-2 | TGTGCCAGCAGCTTAGGGTCAGGGGGCGCCTACAATGAGCAGTTCTTC | CASSLGSGGAYNEQFF
few | TRBJ2-7 | . | TRBV28 | TGTGCCAGCAGTACCACTGATTTCGGGTTGAGCGCCTATTACGAGCAGTACTTC | CASSTTDFGLSAYYEQYF
few | TRBJ2-1 | . | TRBV3-1 | TGTGCCAGCAATCGAGGGACTCTTGGGGCTGAGCAGTTCTTC | CASNRGTLGAEQFF
few | TRBJ2-1 | TRBD2 | TRBV20-1 | TGCAGTGCTAGACTGGCTAGCGGGTACAATGAGCAGTTCTTC | CSARLASGYNEQFF
many | TRBJ2-3 | . | TRBV7-2 | TGTGCCAGCAGCTTCGCAGTCGTTAGCACAGATACGCAGTATTTT | CASSFAVVSTDTQYF
few | TRBJ2-2 | . | TRBV6-5 | TGTGCCAGCAGTTTGAAGAGGATCGGGGAGCTGTTTTTT | CASSLKRIGELFF
few | TRBJ2-3 | . | TRBV15 | TGTGCCACCAGCAGCCTTAGCGGCAGCACAGATACGCAGTATTTT | CATSSLSGSTDTQYF
few | TRBJ2-3 | . | TRBV28 | TGTGCCAGCAGCTCGAGCGCAGATACGCAGTATTTT | CASSSSADTQYF
. | TRBJ2-7 | TRBD2 | TRBV7-2 | TGTGCCAGCAGCTTAGGGGTGGCTAGCGGGGGCTACGAGCAGTACTTC | CASSLGVASGGYEQYF
few | TRBJ2-4 | . | TRBV7-2 | TGTGCCAGCAGCCCCCGTAACGGTTGGGACATTCAGTACTTC | CASSPRNGWDIQYF
few | TRBJ2-7 | TRBD2 | TRBV19 | TGTGCCAGTAGTATGGGACTAGCGGGAGTCCTAGGTTCCTACGAGCAGTACTTC | CASSMGLAGVLGSYEQYF
many | TRBJ1-1 | . | TRBV29-1 | TGCAGCGTTGAAGATATAGGCAGACTGATCGTTTTCTTT | CSVEDIGRLIVFF
. | TRBJ1-3 | . | TRBV29-1 | TGCAGCGTTGTCTGGACTAACACCATATATTTT | CSVVWTNTIYF
. | TRBJ2-7 | . | TRBV20-1 | TGCAGTGCTAGAGGGGAGGACACTTGGATCCGTTACGAGCAGTACTTC | CSARGEDTWIRYEQYF
many | TRBJ2-3 | TRBD1 | TRBV6-5 | TGTGCCAGCAGTAACAGGGGCCCTAGCACAGATACGCAGTATTTT | CASSNRGPSTDTQYF